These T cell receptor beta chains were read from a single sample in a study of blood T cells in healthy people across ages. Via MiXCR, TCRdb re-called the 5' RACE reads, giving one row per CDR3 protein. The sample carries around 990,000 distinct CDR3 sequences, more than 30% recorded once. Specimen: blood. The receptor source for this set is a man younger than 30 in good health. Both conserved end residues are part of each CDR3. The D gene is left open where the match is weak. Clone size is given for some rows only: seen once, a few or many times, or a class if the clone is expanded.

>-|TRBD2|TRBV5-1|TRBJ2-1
CASSLVYVVSGGYNEQFF
TGCGCCAGCAGCTTGGTATACGTGGTCAGCGGGGGCTACAATGAGCAGTTCTTC
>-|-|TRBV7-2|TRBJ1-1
CASSGQTGWTEAFF
TGTGCCAGCAGCGGTCAGACCGGTTGGACTGAAGCTTTCTTT
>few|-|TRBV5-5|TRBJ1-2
CASSFVTEMYYGYTF
TGTGCCAGCAGCTTTGTGACCGAAATGTACTATGGCTACACCTTC
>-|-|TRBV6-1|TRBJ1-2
CASSGSAGGNYGYTF
TGTGCCAGCAGTGGGTCGGCGGGTGGTAACTATGGCTACACCTTC
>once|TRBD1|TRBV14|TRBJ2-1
CASSQGQGRAETQFF
TGTGCCAGCAGCCAAGGACAGGGGCGTGCAGAGACCCAGTTCTTC
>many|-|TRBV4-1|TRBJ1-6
CASSDHPQSSYNSPLHF
TGCGCCAGCAGTGACCACCCACAGAGCTCCTATAATTCACCCCTCCACTTT
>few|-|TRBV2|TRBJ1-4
CASRRSNEKLFF
TGTGCCAGCCGCAGGAGCAATGAAAAACTGTTTTTT
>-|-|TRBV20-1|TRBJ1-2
CSASHLLTRGYTF
TGCAGTGCTAGTCACCTCCTTACGCGGGGCTACACCTTC
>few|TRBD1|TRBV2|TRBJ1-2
CASSDSRDSFGYTF
TGTGCCAGCAGTGATAGCAGGGACAGCTTCGGCTACACCTTC
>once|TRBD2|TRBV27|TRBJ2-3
CASSRRGGLGDTQYF
TGTGCCAGCAGTAGGCGGGGGGGTTTAGGAGATACGCAGTATTTT
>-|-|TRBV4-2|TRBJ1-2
CASSQLGQPNQGYTF
TGTGCCAGCAGCCAACTGGGCCAGCCCAACCAGGGCTACACCTTC
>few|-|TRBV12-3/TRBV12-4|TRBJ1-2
CASSLAVSYGYTF
TGTGCCAGCAGTTTAGCGGTCAGCTATGGCTACACCTTC
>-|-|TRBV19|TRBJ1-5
CASSSGTLNQPQHF
TGTGCCAGTAGCTCTGGGACCCTTAATCAGCCCCAGCATTTT
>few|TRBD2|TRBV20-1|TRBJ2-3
CSAGTSGPLADTQYF
TGCAGTGCCGGGACTAGCGGGCCTCTCGCAGATACGCAGTATTTT
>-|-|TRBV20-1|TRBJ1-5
CSASVPGVQPQHF
TGCAGTGCTAGTGTTCCCGGAGTTCAGCCCCAGCATTTT
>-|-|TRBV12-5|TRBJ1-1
CASALGRENTEAFF
TGTGCTAGTGCCTTGGGGCGAGAGAACACTGAAGCTTTCTTT
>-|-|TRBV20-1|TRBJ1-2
CSARGWGNGYTF
TGCAGTGCTAGAGGATGGGGAAATGGCTACACCTTC
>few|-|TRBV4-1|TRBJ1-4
CASSPPGGTNEKLFF
TGCGCCAGCAGCCCCCCCGGAGGGACTAATGAAAAACTGTTTTTT
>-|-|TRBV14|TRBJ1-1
CASGRDQYTEAFF
TGTGCCAGCGGTCGCGACCAGTACACTGAAGCTTTCTTT
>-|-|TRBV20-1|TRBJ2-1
CSAKKWGGAVNEQFF
TGCAGTGCTAAAAAGTGGGGGGGGGCCGTAAATGAGCAGTTCTTC
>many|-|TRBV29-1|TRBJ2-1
CSVEGSRNEQFF
TGCAGCGTTGAGGGCAGCCGGAATGAGCAGTTCTTC
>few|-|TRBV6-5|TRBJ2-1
CASSPLGQGFYNEQFF
TGTGCCAGCAGTCCCCTCGGGCAGGGTTTTTACAATGAGCAGTTCTTC
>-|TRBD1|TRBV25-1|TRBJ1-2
CASSATGQGSLYGYTF
TGTGCCAGCAGTGCCACGGGACAGGGGAGTCTCTATGGCTACACCTTC
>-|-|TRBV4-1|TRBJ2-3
CASSQEGQGWSDTQYF
TGCGCCAGCAGCCAAGAAGGGCAGGGGTGGTCAGATACGCAGTATTTT
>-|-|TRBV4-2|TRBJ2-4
CASTPYETSTGNIQYF
TGTGCCAGCACCCCTTATGAAACTAGCACGGGTAACATTCAGTACTTC
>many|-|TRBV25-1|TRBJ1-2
CASSVEEGYGYTF
TGTGCCAGCAGTGTCGAGGAAGGGTATGGCTACACCTTC
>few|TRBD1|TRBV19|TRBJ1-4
CASSRDSDRPTNEKLFF
TGTGCCAGTAGCCGTGATTCGGACAGGCCAACTAATGAAAAACTGTTTTTT
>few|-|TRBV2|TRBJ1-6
CASTRDRADNSPPHF
TGTGCCAGCACCCGGGACCGAGCAGATAATTCACCCCCCCACTTT